A selection of T cell receptor beta chains follows, all from one sample in a study of early T cells in non-severe SARS-CoV-2 infection. One entry per CDR3 protein results from TCRdb running MiXCR on the 5' RACE reads. Among 59,000 or so distinct CDR3 sequences listed, roughly 12% were seen once. The source was whole blood, collected at baseline. Source of these receptors: an adult who was a healthcare worker with PCR-confirmed SARS-CoV-2 infection or an uninfected control (not recorded which). The CDR3 runs from the conserved cysteine through the conserved F or W. A D gene is named only where the DNA matches it firmly. A clone size is listed for some rows: how often the clone was seen (once, few, many), or a class if it is expanded.

v_call	clone_size	j_call	cdr3_length	d_call	cdr3_nt	cdr3_aa
TRBV6-5	few	TRBJ1-3	16	TRBD1	TGTGCCAGCAGTTACTCGATGAGGGGGCTCGGAAACACCATATATTTT	CASSYSMRGLGNTIYF
TRBV28	-	TRBJ2-3	15	TRBD2	TGTGCCAGCAGTTTTTTTGGGAGGGGCACAGATACGCAGTATTTT	CASSFFGRGTDTQYF
TRBV6-6	-	TRBJ2-1	18	TRBD2	TGTGCCAGCACCCTCACGGTCCTAGCGGGAGCGGGTGGCAATGAGCAGTTCTTC	CASTLTVLAGAGGNEQFF
TRBV12-3/TRBV12-4	-	TRBJ2-7	15	TRBD1	TGTGCCAGCAGTCCACTACAGGGGGCCTTTAACGAGCAGTACTTC	CASSPLQGAFNEQYF
TRBV29-1	few	TRBJ2-2	12	-	TGCAGCGTTGAAGCGGGTGCCGGGGAGCTGTTTTTT	CSVEAGAGELFF
TRBV29-1	-	TRBJ1-1	13	-	TGCAGCGTTGGACAGGAGAGAGGAACTGAAGCTTTCTTT	CSVGQERGTEAFF
TRBV29-1	few	TRBJ2-7	12	-	TGCAGCGTTGAACAGGGGGGCCACGAGCAGTACTTC	CSVEQGGHEQYF
TRBV5-8	-	TRBJ2-3	14	TRBD2	TGTGCCAGCAGCGGACTAGAGGGCACAGATACGCAGTATTTT	CASSGLEGTDTQYF
TRBV5-1	few	TRBJ2-3	17	TRBD2	TGCGCCAGCAGCTCTGGACTAGCGGGGCCTAGCACCGATACGCAGTATTTT	CASSSGLAGPSTDTQYF
TRBV2	-	TRBJ1-6	15	-	TGTGCCAGCCGTAGGAAAAGCTCCTATAATTCACCCCTCCACTTT	CASRRKSSYNSPLHF
TRBV7-2	few	TRBJ2-1	13	-	TGTGCCAGCAGCTTATTAGCGTCCTATGAGCAGTTCTTC	CASSLLASYEQFF
TRBV28	-	TRBJ1-6	16	TRBD1	TGTGCCAGCAGTTCGCTCGGGGGACAGGGGTTCTCACCCCTCCACTTT	CASSSLGGQGFSPLHF
TRBV19	few	TRBJ1-1	13	-	TGTGCCAGTAGTATGATAGGGAACACTGAAGCTTTCTTT	CASSMIGNTEAFF
TRBV7-6	many	TRBJ1-2	13	-	TGTGCCAGCAGCCCCACAGGGAACTACGGCTACACCTTC	CASSPTGNYGYTF
TRBV11-2	few	TRBJ2-7	12	-	TGTGCCAGCAGCCCCACAGTGTACGAGCAGTACTTC	CASSPTVYEQYF
TRBV6-6	-	TRBJ1-2	15	TRBD1	TGTGCCAGCAGTTACTCGACAGGGGTAAACTATGGCTACACCTTC	CASSYSTGVNYGYTF
TRBV7-2	many	TRBJ2-7	14	-	TGTGCCAGCAGCTTAGCGCTGACCTCCTACGAGCAGTACTTC	CASSLALTSYEQYF
TRBV6-2/TRBV6-3	-	TRBJ1-5	13	-	TGTGCCAGCAAGGGGAATAGCAATCAGCCCCAGCATTTT	CASKGNSNQPQHF
TRBV5-5	many	TRBJ1-2	15	-	TGTGCCAGCAGCTTGCCACTCCAGGGTAACTATGGCTACACCTTC	CASSLPLQGNYGYTF
TRBV7-6	-	TRBJ1-1	12	-	TGTGCCAGCAGCTTAATAAAGGGGGAAGCTTTCTTT	CASSLIKGEAFF
TRBV19	-	TRBJ1-3	14	-	TGTGGCAGTTCAGGACTGGGCTCTGGAAACACCATATATTTT	CGSSGLGSGNTIYF
TRBV6-2/TRBV6-3	few	TRBJ2-1	11	-	TGTGCCAGCAGGCGAGGGGATGAGCAGTTCTTC	CASRRGDEQFF
TRBV12-3/TRBV12-4	many	TRBJ2-2	15	TRBD2	TGTGCCAGCAGGCCTAGCGGGAGAGAGACCGGGGAGCTGTTTTTT	CASRPSGRETGELFF
TRBV4-3	-	TRBJ2-7	17	TRBD2	TGCGCCAGCAGCCAGGGTACGACTAGCGGTGGACCCTACGAGCAGTACTTC	CASSQGTTSGGPYEQYF
TRBV10-3	few	TRBJ1-6	14	TRBD1	TGTGCCATCAGCCCGGGACAGGGCAATTCACCCCTCCACTTT	CAISPGQGNSPLHF
TRBV11-2	-	TRBJ2-4	14	-	TGTGCCAGCAGCTTAAAGGGCCAGGGAAACATTCAGTACTTC	CASSLKGQGNIQYF
TRBV9	-	TRBJ2-5	15	TRBD2	TGTGCCAGCAGCGTATTAGCGGGGGAGACGGAGACCCAGTACTTC	CASSVLAGETETQYF
TRBV7-2	-	TRBJ2-7	12	-	TGTGCCAGCAGCTTAGTCTCCTACGAGCAGTACTTC	CASSLVSYEQYF
TRBV28	-	TRBJ2-5	16	-	TGTGCCAGCAGTTTAAGGGTCAGCACCAACACGAAGACCCAGTACTTC	CASSLRVSTNTKTQYF
TRBV10-1	-	TRBJ2-5	16	-	TGCGCCAGCAGTGATAATCGGCAGGGGACAAGGGAGACCCAGTACTTC	CASSDNRQGTRETQYF
TRBV28	-	TRBJ1-1	12	-	TGTGCCAGCAGTGCCACAGACACTGAAGCTTTCTTT	CASSATDTEAFF
TRBV7-9	many	TRBJ1-6	14	-	TGTGCCAGCAGGAGCGGTGGGGTAAATTCACCCCTCCACTTT	CASRSGGVNSPLHF
TRBV27	-	TRBJ2-1	16	TRBD2	TGTGCCAGCAGTTTTCGGGCGGGAGGGCTATGGAATGAGCAGTTCTTC	CASSFRAGGLWNEQFF